This T cell receptor beta chain emerged from a study of identical twins. Template switching, a step in the protocol, added a universal primer site, and cDNA carried unique molecular identifiers. TCRdb processed the 5' RACE reads anew with MiXCR; each CDR3 protein has one entry. The data show about 450,000 distinct CDR3 sequences, 15% to 20% seen once. After removal of 6 bases from V and 2 bases from J, the junction contained 12 bases not matched to a gene. The germline gives CDR1 SGHNT, CDR2 YYREEE (reference sequence). The CDR3 contains 16 residues. This sequence was found in a middle-aged man in good health. Sequenced: naive T cells sorted from blood. The rearrangement links TRBV5-4 to TRBJ2-3; TRBD2 matches 7 bases. CDR3 DNA: TGTGCCAGCACCGCCGTCGGGGGGAGCTCCACAGATACGCAGTATTTT. Its protein is CASTAVGGSSTDTQYF.